This TCR beta chain was retrieved from a study of OX40 agonist ivuxolimab in advanced cancers. Whole-study context: Ivuxolimab, which is an agonistic anti-OX40 (CD134) antibody, was administered to the patients. Melanoma, hepatocellular carcinoma, head and neck or renal cell cancer occurred in dose-escalation patients.

Sequenced by immunoSEQ multiplex PCR; TCRdb stores in-frame clones only, minus some. This sample has some 100,000 clones, with about 85% found just once. With respect to this clone: As yet, its antigen is unknown.

Whole-study results and caveats: Both CD4+ and CD8+ T cell populations in blood had undergone clonal expansion by week 6 at 0.1 to 3.0 mg/kg.

V was shortened by 8 bases and J by 4 bases, with 15 bases between the two germline ends. CDR1 is SGHTA, CDR2 FQGTGA, per germline. The CDR3 is 14 residues long. This receptor was taken from an adult with an advanced solid tumor such as melanoma, head and neck, liver or kidney cancer. Sequenced material: CD4+ or CD8+ T cells sorted from blood, taken in a trial of the OX40 agonist ivuxolimab. V usage is TRBV7-3 and J usage is TRBJ2-1, with a weak D call TRBD2 (5 bases). This CDR3 reads CASAIGLAYNEQFF. The CDR3 DNA is TGTGCCAGCGCTATAGGTCTAGCTTACAATGAGCAGTTCTTC.